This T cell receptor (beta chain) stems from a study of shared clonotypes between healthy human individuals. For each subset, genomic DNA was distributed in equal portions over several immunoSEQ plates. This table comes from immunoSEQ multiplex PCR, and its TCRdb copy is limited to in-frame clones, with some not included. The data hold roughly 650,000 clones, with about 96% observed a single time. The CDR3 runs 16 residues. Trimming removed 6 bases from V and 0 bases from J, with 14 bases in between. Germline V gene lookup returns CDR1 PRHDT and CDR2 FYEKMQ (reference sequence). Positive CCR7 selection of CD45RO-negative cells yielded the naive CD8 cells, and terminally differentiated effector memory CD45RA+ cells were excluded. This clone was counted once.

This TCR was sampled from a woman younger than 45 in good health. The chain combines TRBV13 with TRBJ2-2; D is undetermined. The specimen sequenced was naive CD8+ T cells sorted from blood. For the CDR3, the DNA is TGTGCCAGCAGGCCGACGGACGGCTCGAACACCGGGGAGCTGTTTTTT. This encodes CASRPTDGSNTGELFF.